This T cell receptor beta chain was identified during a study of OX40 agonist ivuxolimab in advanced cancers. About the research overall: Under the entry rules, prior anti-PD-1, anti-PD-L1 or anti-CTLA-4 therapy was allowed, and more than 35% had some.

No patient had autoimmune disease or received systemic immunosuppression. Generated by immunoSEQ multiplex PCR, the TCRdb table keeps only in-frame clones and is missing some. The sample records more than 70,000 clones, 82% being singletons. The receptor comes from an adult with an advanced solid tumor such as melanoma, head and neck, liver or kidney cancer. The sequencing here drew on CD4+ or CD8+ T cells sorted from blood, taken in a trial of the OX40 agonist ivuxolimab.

The CDR3 is CASSFQGALEAFF. CDR3 DNA: TGTGCCAGCAGCTTTCAAGGGGCCCTTGAAGCTTTCTTT. The chain has TRBV7-9 and TRBJ1-1, with D possibly being TRBD1 (5 bases). The germline V gene encodes CDR1 SEHNR and CDR2 FQNEAQ (reference sequence). V was trimmed by 3 bases and J by 7 bases, leaving 12 bases between them. The CDR3 covers 13 residues.